These 25 T cell receptor beta chains came from one sample sequenced in a study of T cell changes during pregnancy in multiple sclerosis (dated by TCRdb to the late 2010s). Libraries were made using the immunoSEQ multiplex PCR assay. TCRdb obtained this table from immuneACCESS and retained in-frame rearrangements with V and J assigned. These tables miss some clones; where compared with another copy, unresolved V genes account for less than half of the shortfall, and the remainder is unexplained. In this sample the table shows just under 65,000 clones, 75% to 95% of which occur a single time. Jointly, the top ten make up about 2.2% of the sample. This specimen was peripheral blood, taken in the third trimester of pregnancy. The source is a female donor in good health, enrolled as a control in a pregnancy study.

The chain has TRBV6-6 and TRBJ2-5, with 13 nucleotides matching TRBD2. V was pared by 2 bases and J by 3 bases, with 3 bases of the junction left unmatched. Germline assignment: CDR1 MNHNY and CDR2 SVGAGI (reference sequence). This CDR3 region has 16 residues. The CDR3 coding sequence is TGTGCCAGCAGTTACGTACTAGCGGGGGGGAAAGAGACCCAGTACTTC. Translated: CASSYVLAGGKETQYF.

The chain uses TRBV27 and TRBJ2-1, with 8 bases fitting TRBD1. J was trimmed by 2 bases and V by 7 bases; bases with no gene match: 16. This CDR3 has 18 residues. CDR1 and CDR2 (germline): MNHEY, SMNVEV (reference sequence). CDR3 nucleotide sequence: TGTGCCAGCAAGATTGGACAGGGAAGCGCGGCAGCCTACAATGAGCAGTTCTTC. This codes for CASKIGQGSAAAYNEQFF.

The rearrangement joins TRBV7-2 to TRBJ2-5; the match to TRBD2 covers 12 bases. The CDR3 length is 15 residues. The V gene's germline CDR1 is SGHTA and CDR2 FQGNSA. Trimming at V came to 6 bases and at J to 4 bases, leaving 6 bases not matched to a gene. CDR3 region: CASSSSGGATETQYF. The DNA of the CDR3 is TGTGCCAGCAGTTCTAGCGGGGGGGCCACAGAGACCCAGTACTTC. The variable domain in full, with the rest retrieved from reference TRBV7-2 and TRBJ2-5, is GAGVSQSPSNKVTEKGKDVELRCDPISGHTALYWYRQSLGQGLEFLIYFQGNSAPDKSGLPSDRFSAERTGGSVSTLTIQRTQQEDSAVYLCASSSSGGATETQYFGPGTRLLVL.

The J gene is TRBJ2-5, the V gene TRBV27; D might be TRBD2 (6 bases). This CDR3 has 12 amino acids. Germline V gene lookup returns CDR1 MNHEY and CDR2 SMNVEV (reference sequence). The germline V and J ends were trimmed by 6 bases and 5 bases, with 10 bases remaining between them. CDR3 residues: CASRSAGETQYF. The CDR3 nucleotides read TGTGCCAGCAGGTCGGCGGGGGAGACCCAGTACTTC.

CDR3 in DNA: TGTGCCAGCAGCTTAGGGGCGGGTCGCAACTATGGCTACACCTTC. The encoded protein is CASSLGAGRNYGYTF. This chain joins TRBV11-2 and TRBJ1-2; D call uncertain. This CDR3 region has 15 residues. Germline CDR1 reads SGHAT; CDR2 reads FQNNGV. V lost 1 base to trimming and J lost 2 bases, with 11 bases between them.

The rearrangement uses TRBV5-1 and TRBJ1-4; TRBD1 is a possible D gene (5 bases). V was clipped by 0 bases and J by 10 bases, with 25 bases between them. Germline lookup yields CDR1 SGHRS and CDR2 YFSETQ. The CDR3 is made up of 18 amino acids. CDR3 protein: CASSLVSGRMGGVGKLFF. For the CDR3, the DNA is TGCGCCAGCAGCTTGGTCTCGGGGCGAATGGGGGGTGTCGGAAAACTGTTTTTT. The full variable domain, with the rest looked up from reference TRBV5-1 and TRBJ1-4, is KAGVTQTPRYLIKTRGQQVTLSCSPISGHRSVSWYQQTPGQGLQFLFEYFSETQRNKGNFPGRFSGRQFSNSRSEMNVSTLELGDSALYLCASSLVSGRMGGVGKLFFGSGTQLSVL.

The rearrangement uses TRBV28 and TRBJ2-5, with 10 nucleotides matching TRBD1. CDR3 length equals 15 residues. J was trimmed by 2 bases and V by 3 bases; bases with no gene match: 3. In germline, CDR1 is MDHEN, CDR2 SYDVKM. CDR3 bases: TGTGCCAGCAGTTTTGGGGACAGGGGTCAAGAGACCCAGTACTTC. This sequence encodes CASSFGDRGQETQYF.

The chain couples TRBV19 to TRBJ2-1; D is possibly TRBD1 (6 bases). Germline CDR1 LNHDA, CDR2 SQIVND (reference sequence). CDR3 length equals 18 residues. Trimming stripped 1 base from V and 2 bases from J, with 18 bases between. The CDR3 DNA follows: TGTGCCAGTAGTATAGGGGTCGACTGGGGGCTCGCCTACAATGAGCAGTTCTTC. It codes for CASSIGVDWGLAYNEQFF.

The chain joins TRBV29-1 to TRBJ2-5, with D tentatively TRBD1 (6 bases). The V end lost 4 bases, the J end lost 1 base, and 10 bases lay between the germline ends. The CDR3 covers 13 residues. Germline lookup yields CDR1 SQVTM and CDR2 ANQGSEA. CDR3 nucleotides: TGCAGCGTTGGATTAGGGGGCCAAGAGACCCAGTACTTC. Protein sequence: CSVGLGGQETQYF. The whole variable domain, remainder taken from reference TRBV29-1 and TRBJ2-5, is SAVISQKPSRDICQRGTSLTIQCQVDSQVTMMFWYRQQPGQSLTLIATANQGSEATYESGFVIDKFPISRPNLTFSTLTVSNMSPEDSSIYLCSVGLGGQETQYFGPGTRLLVL.

The chain is built from TRBV5-5 and TRBJ1-2; no reliable D call. V dropped 4 bases and J dropped 4 bases, with 20 bases sitting between them. The CDR3 sequence is 16 residues long. Germline CDR1 is SGHKS and CDR2 is YYEKEE (reference sequence). The CDR3 nucleotides read TGTGCCAGCAGCACCAGACCGATAATAGACATCTATGGCTACACCTTC. This gives the protein CASSTRPIIDIYGYTF.

V and J are TRBV18 and TRBJ2-1; TRBD2 agrees at 11 bases. Trimming cost V 2 bases and J 7 bases; bases outside gene matches: 10. This CDR3 is built from 17 residues. Per the germline V gene, CDR1 is KGHSH and CDR2 is LQKENI. The CDR3 sequence: CASSPVQGLAGGNEQFF. For the CDR3, the DNA is TGTGCCAGCTCACCAGTTCAAGGGCTAGCGGGAGGTAATGAGCAGTTCTTC.

J is TRBJ1-1 and V is TRBV20-1; a possible D gene is TRBD1 (5 bases). CDR1 and CDR2 (germline): DFQATT, SNEGSKA (reference sequence). V dropped 3 bases and J dropped 7 bases, with 9 bases sitting between them. This CDR3 spans 11 amino acids. The CDR3 region has the DNA TGCAGTGCTAGGCTTCAGGGTGAAGCTTTCTTT. Translation: CSARLQGEAFF.

V gene TRBV6-5 combines with J gene TRBJ1-1, with 8 bases matching TRBD1. The CDR3 has 13 amino acids. Germline CDR1 and CDR2: MNHEY and SVGAGI. V dropped 8 bases and J dropped 5; count of bases not matched to a gene: 7. CDR3 sequence reads: CASCRGRGTEAFF. CDR3 nucleotides: TGTGCCAGCTGCAGGGGGCGCGGGACTGAAGCTTTCTTT.

The J gene is TRBJ2-2, the V gene TRBV5-1, with 7 bases matching TRBD1. V lost 3 bases, J lost 4 bases, and 6 bases stayed unmatched. The CDR3 length is 15 residues. CDR1 is SGHRS, CDR2 YFSETQ, per germline. Here the CDR3 reads CASSSDRVGTGELFF. The CDR3 DNA sequence: TGCGCCAGCAGCTCCGACAGGGTTGGCACCGGGGAGCTGTTTTTT.

The chain employs TRBV30 and TRBJ1-1, with 7 nucleotides matching TRBD1. J gave up 4 bases and V 2 bases, and 4 bases lay outside the gene matches. Germline V gene data show CDR1 as GTSNPN and CDR2 as SVGIG (reference sequence). There are 13 residues in the CDR3. CDR3 nucleotides: TGTGCCTGGAGTCTAACAGGGGCCACTGAAGCTTTCTTT. Translation gives CAWSLTGATEAFF.

This chain connects TRBV9 to TRBJ2-4; 11 bases line up with TRBD2. The germline CDR1 and CDR2 sequences are SGDLS and YYNGEE. The V and J ends lost 0 bases and 2 bases, in that order; junction bases with no gene match: 1. The CDR3 totals 16 residues. The CDR3 region has the DNA TGTGCCAGCAGCGTAGCTAGCGGGGGGCCCAAAAACATTCAGTACTTC. Protein product: CASSVASGGPKNIQYF.

This chain connects TRBV6-5 to TRBJ1-6; D ambiguous. From germline, CDR1 is MNHEY and CDR2 SVGAGI. V lost 2 bases and J lost 4, with 12 bases in between. The CDR3 totals 16 residues. CDR3: CASSYAPGSYNSPLHF. CDR3 nucleotides: TGTGCCAGCAGTTACGCTCCAGGCAGTTATAATTCACCCCTCCACTTT.

The V gene is TRBV2, the J gene TRBJ2-7; possible D gene TRBD1, 6 bases. The CDR3 is 15 amino acids. Per germline, CDR1 SNHLY and CDR2 FYNNEI. The V end was cut by 2 bases, the J end by 3 bases, with 14 bases between. The CDR3 reads CASSESTGRDYEQYF. In nucleotides, the CDR3 is TGTGCCAGCAGTGAAAGTACAGGGAGAGACTACGAGCAGTACTTC.

The chain employs TRBV5-1 and TRBJ1-2, with 9 positions matching TRBD1. Trimming cost V 0 bases and J 7 bases; bases outside gene matches: 7. The CDR3 is 15 amino acids. CDR1 and CDR2 from the germline V gene are SGHRS and YFSETQ. As DNA, the CDR3 is TGCGCCAGCAGCTTGGCTGAGACAGGGGGAAGTGGCTACACCTTC. It translates to CASSLAETGGSGYTF.

The CDR3 nucleotides are TGTGCCAGCAGCTTAGCGCCCCGGGAAAACTATGGCTACACCTTC. It translates to CASSLAPRENYGYTF. This chain connects TRBV7-9 to TRBJ1-2; D is uncertain. The CDR3 loop spans 15 amino acids. Germline V lookup: CDR1 SEHNR, CDR2 FQNEAQ (reference sequence). Trimming removed 0 bases at V and 2 bases at J, with 10 bases between.

The genes are TRBV12-5 and TRBJ2-2; 9 positions match TRBD2. CDR3 length equals 11 residues. Germline CDR1 is LGHNT and CDR2 is FRNRAP. The CDR3 DNA is TGTGCGGCGGGAGGGTCCGGGGAGCTGTTTTTT. Translated, it gives CAAGGSGELFF.

This clone was detected once. V usage is TRBV4-1 and J usage is TRBJ2-7; D is possibly TRBD1 (6 bases). Deletions cut 2 bases from V and 6 bases from J, with 20 bases between. Germline V lookup: CDR1 MGHRA, CDR2 YSYEKL. This CDR3 has 16 residues. In DNA, the CDR3 is TGCGCCAGCAGCCAAACTCCAGGGGCAACTTTAACCGAGCAGTACTTC. Residues: CASSQTPGATLTEQYF.

V usage is TRBV28 and J usage is TRBJ2-7; D may be TRBD2 (5 bases). The germline gives CDR1 MDHEN, CDR2 SYDVKM. The CDR3 is 14 residues long. V was cut by 5 bases and J by 5 bases, with 16 bases left in between. Here the CDR3 reads CASSRRLSPHEQYF. Written as DNA, the CDR3 is TGTGCCAGCAGTCGACGACTAAGCCCCCACGAGCAGTACTTC. The full variable domain, in which reference TRBV28 and TRBJ2-7 provide the parts outside the CDR3, is DVKVTQSSRYLVKRTGEKVFLECVQDMDHENMFWYRQDPGLGLRLIYFSYDVKMKEKGDIPEGYSVSREKKERFSLILESASTNQTSMYLCASSRRLSPHEQYFGPGTRLTVT.

This clone showed up just a few times. The chain uses TRBV25-1 and TRBJ2-7; D remains unclear. There are 14 residues in the CDR3. Germline lookup yields CDR1 MGHDK and CDR2 SYGVNS. Trimming took 5 bases from V and 0 from J, leaving 11 bases between them. The CDR3 region is CASSLGGLSYEQYF. As DNA, the CDR3 is TGTGCCAGCAGTCTTGGCGGCCTCTCCTACGAGCAGTACTTC.

The chain has TRBV19 and TRBJ2-1, with 8 positions matching TRBD1. The CDR3 consists of 14 residues. The germline V gene has CDR1 LNHDA and CDR2 SQIVND (reference sequence). The junction had 4 bases not matched to a gene; V was cut back by 0 bases and J by 9 bases. The DNA of the CDR3 is TGTGCCAGTAGTATAGAGGACAGGGTTGGTGAGCAGTTCTTC. It codes for CASSIEDRVGEQFF.